One and the same sample provided the 6 T cell receptor beta chains below, sequenced in a study of patients and donors after allogeneic stem cell transplantation (dated by TCRdb to about 2020). Library preparation employed RT-PCR. Sequenced using a NextSeq 550. TCRdb reprocessed the public reads (quality trimming at Q25 with fastp, clone calling with MiXCR) and kept in-frame beta chains. When rows share a CDR3 protein, they turn into one entry using the most common DNA and genes. Recorded for this sample are 920,000 or so distinct CDR3 sequences; more than 15% of them occurred a single time. Clones ranked in the top ten supply 5% to 6.5% of the sample. Sample: blood, either unsorted or a sorted T cell fraction (not recorded which). All receptors come from a human donor who was either an allogeneic HSCT recipient or a stem cell or donor lymphocyte infusion donor (not recorded which). It is not recorded whose cells these are; they may come from a transplant donor.

This clonotype has a count of ten or more. This chain joins TRBV29-1 and TRBJ1-1; 8 bases agree with TRBD1. Germline V gene data show CDR1 as SQVTM and CDR2 as ANQGSEA. The CDR3 has 14 residues. The V gene end was trimmed by 4 bases and the J gene end by 1 base; junction bases not matched to a gene: 5. In DNA form, the CDR3 reads TGCAGCGTTGCAGGAGGACAGGGGAACACTGAAGCTTTCTTT. This gives the protein CSVAGGQGNTEAFF.

At least ten counts were recorded for this clonotype. V usage is TRBV9 and J usage is TRBJ1-2, with D uncertain. V was trimmed by 2 bases and J by 4 bases, leaving 12 bases between them. The CDR3 totals 14 residues. CDR1 and CDR2 from the germline V gene are SGDLS and YYNGEE. The CDR3 protein is CASSVGLLGYGYTF. The CDR3 nucleotides are TGTGCCAGCAGCGTTGGGCTTCTTGGCTATGGCTACACCTTC.

This clonotype was seen a few times. This chain uses TRBV27 with TRBJ1-2; D is unclear. Trimming removed 4 bases from V and 4 bases from J, with 13 bases in between. From germline, CDR1 is MNHEY and CDR2 SMNVEV (reference sequence). This CDR3 is built from 14 residues. CDR3 sequence: CASSWAGPLYGYTF. The DNA of the CDR3 is TGTGCCAGCAGTTGGGCCGGGCCCCTCTATGGCTACACCTTC.

In its sample, this clonotype was seen a few times. The rearrangement links TRBV12-3 or TRBV12-4 to TRBJ1-5; D call uncertain. Trimming left V 0 bases short and J 4 bases short, with 13 bases between. The CDR3 spans 16 residues. CDR3 coding DNA: TGTGCCAGCAGTTTAGCCGGAGGGAAGATTAATCAGCCCCAGCATTTT. It encodes CASSLAGGKINQPQHF.

The chain recombines TRBV6-1 with TRBJ1-5; the D gene is possibly TRBD1 (6 bases). CDR1 is MNHNS, CDR2 SASEGT, per germline. This CDR3 contains 14 residues. Trimming stripped 5 bases from V and 4 bases from J, with 12 bases between. The chain's CDR3 is CASSPPDRNQPQHF. The CDR3 DNA reads TGTGCCAGCAGTCCCCCCGACAGGAATCAGCCCCAGCATTTT.

This clonotype was picked up a small number of times. This chain joins TRBV5-1 and TRBJ2-3; TRBD1 is a possible D gene (6 bases). The CDR3 sequence is 15 residues long. Germline CDR1 and CDR2: SGHRS and YFSETQ. V was clipped by 4 bases and J by 6 bases, with 18 bases between them. The CDR3 DNA sequence: TGCGCCAGCAGCCTGGGGGCAGGGCGTGGGGATACGCAGTATTTT. This gives the protein CASSLGAGRGDTQYF.